This TCR beta chain stems from a study of STAT5B mutations in CD4+ large granular lymphocyte leukemia. CDR3 length: 12 amino acids. CDR1 SEHNR and CDR2 FQNEAQ come from the germline V gene (reference sequence). Study results and caveats: Approximately 25% of private leukemic clonotypes occurred rarely in other patients' non-leukemic repertoires. TRBV06-family usage was enriched in top patient clones (8/27) versus controls (2/35).

The method was immunoSEQ multiplex PCR; TCRdb's version includes in-frame clones alone and lacks a portion of them. The sample lists about 48,000 clones, 60% to 75% seen once, with roughly 1.4% in the top ten. Details on this clone: The antigen is undetermined. The junction departs from germline at one end; a sequencing error may be responsible.

The source is a human donor in good health. Sequenced: CD4+ T cells from blood buffy coats. The chain combines TRBV7-9 with TRBJ2-1; no reliable D call. The CDR3 here is CASSPLLDNRLF. CDR3 sequence (DNA): TGTGCCAGCAGCCCCCTCCTTGACAATCGGCTCTTC.